This T cell receptor (beta chain) came from a study of OX40 agonist ivuxolimab in advanced cancers. CDR3 size: 15 residues. V dropped 8 bases and J dropped 5 bases, with 21 bases sitting between them. CDR1 and CDR2 (germline): MDHEN, SYDVKM. Clones were sequenced by immunoSEQ multiplex PCR, and TCRdb holds only the in-frame ones, with some missing. The sample contains about 77,000 clones, around four fifths of which appear only once. The V call is TRBV28, the J call TRBJ1-1, with D perhaps TRBD1 (5 bases). Sample: CD4+ or CD8+ T cells sorted from blood, taken in a trial of the OX40 agonist ivuxolimab. The source of this sequence is an adult with an advanced solid tumor such as melanoma, head and neck, liver or kidney cancer. The CDR3 sequence is CASPPNPGVGTEAFF. The DNA of the CDR3 is TGTGCCAGCCCCCCTAACCCGGGGGTAGGTACTGAAGCTTTCTTT.